The clone carrying this T cell receptor beta chain was picked up many times. Its antigen is still unknown. cDNA carried unique molecular identifiers, and a universal primer site was added by template switching. TCRdb independently ran MiXCR on the 5' RACE reads; one entry per CDR3 protein. This sample has approximately 300,000 distinct CDR3 sequences, with more than 8% found just once. The donors were all healthy and Caucasian. The data are from a study of identical twins. Study outcomes and limitations: Conclusions leaned on cross-sectional statistical analysis and did not track the same donors over time. Models underestimated how often monozygotic twins shared out-of-frame TCR alpha.

The sample was also linked to a second study, of yellow fever vaccine responses in identical twins.

Sequenced material: CD8+ T cells sorted from blood. This TCR was sampled from a woman younger than 30 in good health.

The CDR3 loop reads CASSEGEENTEAFF. CDR3 DNA sequence: TGTGCCAGCAGTGAAGGGGAGGAGAACACTGAAGCTTTCTTT. The V gene is TRBV6-1, the J gene TRBJ1-1; D is unclear. The CDR3 spans 14 residues. Germline CDR1 reads MNHNS; CDR2 reads SASEGT. V gave up 1 base and J gave up 1 base, with 7 bases separating them.